Listed below are T cell receptor beta chains from one sample, sequenced in a study of control samples from healthy donors and cancer patients. Measured with immunoSEQ multiplex PCR; TCRdb has only the in-frame clones, and not every one. The sample contains 170,000 or so clones, roughly 92% of which appear only once. Sequencing was done on a sample of blood. Receptor source: a woman in her late teens or twenties in good health. Each CDR3 is given with its conserved first and last residue. The D gene is left open where the match is weak. For some rows the clone size is stated as once, few or many, or as a class when expanded; others skip it.

D,size,V,J,CDR3,DNA
TRBD1,.,TRBV28,TRBJ1-3,CASRMGTGGNTIYF,TGTGCCAGCAGGATGGGGACAGGGGGAAACACCATATATTTT
TRBD1,once,TRBV19,TRBJ2-5,CAGGDREDQETQYF,TGTGCGGGGGGGGACAGGGAAGACCAAGAGACCCAGTACTTC
.,.,TRBV24-1,TRBJ2-7,CATSAQGTGASEQYF,TGTGCCACCAGTGCTCAAGGGACGGGCGCTAGCGAGCAGTACTTC
TRBD1,.,TRBV5-1,TRBJ1-1,CASSQIQGARTEAFF,TGCGCCAGCAGTCAAATACAGGGGGCGCGAACTGAAGCTTTCTTT
.,.,TRBV28,TRBJ2-1,CASSPIGARYNEQFF,TGTGCCAGCAGTCCAATTGGGGCGCGCTACAATGAGCAGTTCTTC
.,.,TRBV6-6,TRBJ1-3,CASSRDILGGNTIYF,TGTGCCAGCAGCCGGGACATTTTGGGGGGAAACACCATATATTTT
TRBD1,.,TRBV2,TRBJ1-2,CAFQAGQGSYGYTF,TGTGCCTTTCAGGCGGGACAGGGCTCCTATGGCTACACCTTC
.,.,TRBV27,TRBJ1-5,CASSFHGGPNHQPQHF,TGTGCCAGCAGTTTTCACGGGGGCCCCAACCATCAGCCCCAGCATTTT
.,.,TRBV25-1,TRBJ1-5,CASSNLRGQPQHF,TGTGCCAGCAGTAATCTCAGGGGCCAGCCCCAGCATTTT
.,.,TRBV6-4,TRBJ1-5,CASSQTDNSNQPQHF,TGTGCCAGCAGCCAGACAGATAATAGCAATCAGCCCCAGCATTTT
TRBD2,.,TRBV9,TRBJ2-1,CASSVGSGGPNEQFF,TGTGCCAGCAGCGTAGGGAGCGGGGGACCCAATGAGCAGTTCTTC
.,.,TRBV6-5,TRBJ1-4,CASSYSGGGDEKLFF,TGTGCCAGCAGTTACTCGGGGGGGGGCGATGAAAAACTGTTTTTT
.,.,TRBV5-1,TRBJ1-6,CASSLYAGPNSPLHF,TGCGCCAGCAGCTTGTACGCGGGTCCCAATTCACCCCTCCACTTT
.,.,TRBV11-2,TRBJ2-7,CASSLGHEQYF,TGTGCCAGCAGCTTAGGCCACGAGCAGTACTTC
TRBD1,once,TRBV10-1,TRBJ1-1,CASSQTGGTEAFF,TGCGCCAGCTCCCAGACAGGGGGCACTGAAGCTTTCTTT
.,once,TRBV11-2,TRBJ2-3,CASSLSGSDTQYF,TGTGCCAGCAGCTTGTCCGGCTCAGATACGCAGTATTTT
.,.,TRBV29-1,TRBJ1-2,CSVVGQGNGYTF,TGCAGCGTTGTCGGTCAGGGTAATGGCTACACCTTC
.,.,TRBV27,TRBJ1-2,CASSPRTLGVGYGYTF,TGTGCCAGCAGTCCGCGTACCTTGGGGGTAGGGTATGGCTACACCTTC
.,.,TRBV14,TRBJ2-3,CASSPALIGGDTQYF,TGTGCCAGCAGTCCGGCCCTTATAGGGGGAGATACGCAGTATTTT
.,.,TRBV23-1,TRBJ1-5,CASSQSRGGPYSNQPQHF,TGCGCCAGCAGTCAATCGCGGGGGGGCCCTTATAGCAATCAGCCCCAGCATTTT
.,once,TRBV7-2,TRBJ2-7,CASSFGSGPYEQYF,TGTGCCAGCAGCTTCGGATCCGGGCCCTACGAGCAGTACTTC
TRBD1,.,TRBV10-1,TRBJ1-1,CASSESGQGNTEAFF,TGCGCCAGCAGTGAGTCGGGACAGGGGAACACTGAAGCTTTCTTT
.,.,TRBV10-2,TRBJ2-3,CASKGGLITDTQYF,TGCGCCAGCAAAGGGGGGCTTATCACAGATACGCAGTATTTT
TRBD2,.,TRBV27,TRBJ2-7,CASSLSLAGAYEQYF,TGTGCCAGCAGTTTAAGTCTAGCGGGCGCCTACGAGCAGTACTTC
TRBD2,once,TRBV4-1,TRBJ2-1,CASSPYGLAGVEQFF,TGCGCCAGCAGCCCGTACGGACTAGCGGGAGTTGAGCAGTTCTTC
.,.,TRBV7-9,TRBJ2-1,CASSLMGSGYEQFF,TGTGCCAGCAGCTTAATGGGTAGCGGATATGAGCAGTTCTTC
TRBD1,.,TRBV6-5,TRBJ1-2,CATLQGDYGYTF,TGTGCCACTCTCCAGGGGGACTATGGCTACACCTTC
.,once,TRBV6-4,TRBJ2-7,CASSDFPGLLAYEQYF,TGTGCCAGCAGTGACTTTCCGGGACTTCTGGCCTACGAGCAGTACTTC
.,.,TRBV2,TRBJ1-3,CASSWDRASGNTIYF,TGTGCCAGCAGTTGGGACCGCGCCTCTGGAAACACCATATATTTT
.,.,TRBV28,TRBJ1-1,CASSLLGNEAFF,TGTGCCAGCAGTTTGCTCGGAAATGAAGCTTTCTTT
.,.,TRBV4-2,TRBJ2-2,CASSQESGGPGELFF,TGTGCCAGCAGCCAAGAAAGTGGGGGCCCTGGGGAGCTGTTTTTT
TRBD1,.,TRBV24-1,TRBJ2-5,CATRGQGDAETQYF,TGTGCCACCAGGGGACAGGGGGATGCGGAGACCCAGTACTTC
TRBD1,.,TRBV2,TRBJ2-5,CASRHNTGQLQETQYF,TGTGCCAGCAGGCACAATACGGGACAGCTCCAAGAGACCCAGTACTTC
.,.,TRBV19,TRBJ1-1,CASSRGGMNTEAFF,TGTGCCAGTAGTAGGGGAGGGATGAACACTGAAGCTTTCTTT
.,.,TRBV5-1,TRBJ2-7,CASSSNVVREQYF,TGCGCCAGCAGTTCGAACGTAGTGCGCGAGCAGTACTTC
TRBD1,.,TRBV18,TRBJ1-1,CASSPLDRASGGTEAFF,TGTGCCAGCTCACCACTGGACAGGGCTTCGGGAGGCACTGAAGCTTTCTTT
TRBD2,.,TRBV4-3,TRBJ2-7,CASSQDWSGGDSYEQYF,TGCGCCAGCAGCCAAGATTGGTCGGGAGGGGATTCCTACGAGCAGTACTTC
.,once,TRBV7-2,TRBJ2-1,CASRSGNEQFF,TGTGCCAGCAGGTCAGGGAATGAGCAGTTCTTC
.,.,TRBV7-7,TRBJ2-3,CASSLLRTDTQYF,TGTGCTAGCAGCTTACTCCGCACAGATACGCAGTATTTT
.,.,TRBV3-1/TRBV3-2,TRBJ2-5,CASSPEGVLRQETQYF,TGTGCCAGCAGCCCAGAAGGCGTTCTAAGACAAGAGACCCAGTACTTC
.,.,TRBV28,TRBJ1-6,CASILRRNNSPLHF,TGTGCCAGCATCCTGAGGCGCAATAATTCACCCCTCCACTTT
.,.,TRBV11-3,TRBJ2-3,CASSLAGGTDTQYF,TGTGCCAGCAGCTTAGCGGGAGGCACAGATACGCAGTATTTT
TRBD2,.,TRBV29-1,TRBJ2-7,CSVSTSGSSYEQYF,TGCAGCGTTTCGACTAGCGGGAGCTCCTACGAGCAGTACTTC
.,once,TRBV12-3/TRBV12-4,TRBJ1-1,CASSSAGGAFF,TGTGCCAGCAGTTCCGCTGGGGGGGCTTTCTTT
.,.,TRBV7-8,TRBJ2-7,CASSLPRGGVYEQYF,TGTGCCAGCAGCTTACCGAGGGGGGGCGTTTACGAGCAGTACTTC
.,.,TRBV9,TRBJ1-3,CASSPESRSGNTIYF,TGTGCCAGCAGCCCTGAGTCCCGCTCTGGAAACACCATATATTTT
.,.,TRBV11-2,TRBJ2-7,CASSLGSGSYEQYF,TGTGCCAGCAGCTTAGGTTCAGGGTCCTACGAGCAGTACTTC
TRBD2,.,TRBV6-6,TRBJ2-3,CASSRTSGITDTQYF,TGTGCCAGCAGCCGGACTAGCGGCATCACAGATACGCAGTATTTT
.,.,TRBV5-6,TRBJ1-3,CASSFRAYSGNTIYF,TGTGCCAGCAGCTTCAGGGCATACTCTGGAAACACCATATATTTT
.,.,TRBV14,TRBJ1-2,CASSQFKTGTHGYTF,TGTGCCAGCAGCCAATTTAAAACAGGGACCCATGGCTACACCTTC
.,.,TRBV14,TRBJ1-5,CASSQSKTDFYSNQPQHF,TGTGCCAGCAGCCAAAGCAAGACAGACTTTTATAGCAATCAGCCCCAGCATTTT
TRBD2,.,TRBV4-3,TRBJ2-7,CASSQGLADSYEQYF,TGCGCCAGCAGCCAAGGCCTAGCGGACTCCTACGAGCAGTACTTC